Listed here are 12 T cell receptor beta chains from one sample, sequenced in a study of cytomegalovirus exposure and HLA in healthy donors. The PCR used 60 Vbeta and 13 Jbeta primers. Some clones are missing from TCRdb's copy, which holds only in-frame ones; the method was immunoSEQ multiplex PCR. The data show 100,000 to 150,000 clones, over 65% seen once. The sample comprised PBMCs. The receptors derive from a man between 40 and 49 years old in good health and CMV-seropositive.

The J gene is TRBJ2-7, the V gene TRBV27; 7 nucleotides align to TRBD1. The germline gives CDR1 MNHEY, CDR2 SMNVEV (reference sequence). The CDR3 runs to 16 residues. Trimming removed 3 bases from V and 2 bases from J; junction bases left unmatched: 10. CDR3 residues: CASSFGFVGQAYEQYF. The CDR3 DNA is TGTGCCAGCAGTTTTGGGTTCGTAGGACAGGCCTACGAGCAGTACTTC.

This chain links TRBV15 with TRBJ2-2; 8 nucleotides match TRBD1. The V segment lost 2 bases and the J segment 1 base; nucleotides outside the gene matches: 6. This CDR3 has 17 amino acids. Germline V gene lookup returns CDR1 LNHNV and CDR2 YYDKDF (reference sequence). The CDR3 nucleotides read TGTGCCACCAGCAGAAGACTCGGGACAGGGAACACCGGGGAGCTGTTTTTT. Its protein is CATSRRLGTGNTGELFF.

The CDR3 is CASSSGQGPDTQYF. The CDR3 DNA reads as TGTGCCAGCAGCTCCGGACAGGGCCCAGATACGCAGTATTTT. The V call is TRBV7-2, the J call TRBJ2-3; 8 bases fit TRBD1. After removal of 4 bases from V and 4 bases from J, the junction contained 4 bases not matched to a gene. Germline V lookup: CDR1 SGHTA, CDR2 FQGNSA. This CDR3 has 14 amino acids.

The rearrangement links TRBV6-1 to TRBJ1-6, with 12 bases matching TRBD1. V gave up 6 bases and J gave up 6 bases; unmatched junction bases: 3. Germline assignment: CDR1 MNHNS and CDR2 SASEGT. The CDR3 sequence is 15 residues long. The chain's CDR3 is CASRGTGGINSPLHF. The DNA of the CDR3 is TGTGCCAGCAGGGGGACAGGGGGCATTAATTCACCCCTCCACTTT.

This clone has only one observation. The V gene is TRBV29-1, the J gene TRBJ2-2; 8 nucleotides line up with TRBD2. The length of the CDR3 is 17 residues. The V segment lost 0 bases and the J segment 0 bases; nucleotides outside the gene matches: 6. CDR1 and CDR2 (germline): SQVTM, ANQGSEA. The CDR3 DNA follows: TGCAGCGTTGAAGATCCGAACGGGAGGGCGAACACCGGGGAGCTGTTTTTT. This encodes CSVEDPNGRANTGELFF.

The CDR3, as DNA: TGTGCCAGCAGCCACCCCCTCGGGGACAGGCCTACCTACGAGCAGTACTTC. Residues: CASSHPLGDRPTYEQYF. The rearrangement joins TRBV9 to TRBJ2-7; 8 nucleotides agree with TRBD1. J gave up 2 bases and V 4 bases, and 14 bases lay outside the gene matches. Germline assignment: CDR1 SGDLS and CDR2 YYNGEE. This CDR3 has 17 amino acids.

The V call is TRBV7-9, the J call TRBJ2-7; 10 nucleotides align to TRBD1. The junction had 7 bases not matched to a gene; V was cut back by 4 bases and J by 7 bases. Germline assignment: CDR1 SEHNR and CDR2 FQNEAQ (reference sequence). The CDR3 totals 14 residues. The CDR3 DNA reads TGTGCCAGCAGCTCTTCGGGACAGGGGAGGGAGCAGTACTTC. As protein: CASSSSGQGREQYF.

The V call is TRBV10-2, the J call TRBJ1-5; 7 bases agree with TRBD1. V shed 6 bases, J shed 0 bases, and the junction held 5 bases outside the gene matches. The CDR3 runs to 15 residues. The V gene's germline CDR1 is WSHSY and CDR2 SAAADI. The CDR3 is CASSVDRDSNQPQHF. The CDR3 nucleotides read TGCGCCAGCAGCGTTGACAGGGATAGCAATCAGCCCCAGCATTTT.

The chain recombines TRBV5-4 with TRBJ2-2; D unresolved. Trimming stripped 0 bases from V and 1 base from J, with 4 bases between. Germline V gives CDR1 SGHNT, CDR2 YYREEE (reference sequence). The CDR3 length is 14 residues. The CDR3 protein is CASSLEQNTGELFF. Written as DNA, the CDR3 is TGTGCCAGCAGCTTGGAACAGAACACCGGGGAGCTGTTTTTT. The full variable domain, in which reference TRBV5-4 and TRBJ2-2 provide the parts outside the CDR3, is ETGVTQSPTHLIKTRGQQVTLRCSSQSGHNTVSWYQQALGQGPQFIFQYYREEENGRGNFPPRFSGLQFPNYSSELNVNALELDDSALYLCASSLEQNTGELFFGEGSRLTVL.

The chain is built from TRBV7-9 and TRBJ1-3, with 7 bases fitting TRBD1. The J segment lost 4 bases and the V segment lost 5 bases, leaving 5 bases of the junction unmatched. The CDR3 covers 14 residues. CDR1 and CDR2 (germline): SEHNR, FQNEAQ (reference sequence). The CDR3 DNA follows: TGTGCCAGCAGCACGACAGGGTCGGGAAACACCATATATTTT. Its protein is CASSTTGSGNTIYF.

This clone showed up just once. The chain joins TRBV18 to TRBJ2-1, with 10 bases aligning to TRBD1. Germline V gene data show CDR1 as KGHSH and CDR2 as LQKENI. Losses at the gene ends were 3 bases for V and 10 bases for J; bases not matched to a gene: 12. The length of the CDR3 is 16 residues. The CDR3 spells CASSPEGTGVATEQFF. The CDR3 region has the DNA TGTGCCAGCTCACCGGAGGGGACAGGGGTGGCAACCGAGCAGTTCTTC.

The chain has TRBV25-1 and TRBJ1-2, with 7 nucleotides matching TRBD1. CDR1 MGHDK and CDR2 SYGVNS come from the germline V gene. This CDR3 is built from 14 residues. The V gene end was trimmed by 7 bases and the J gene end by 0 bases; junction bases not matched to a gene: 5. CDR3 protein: CASKGAGANYGYTF. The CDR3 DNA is TGTGCCAGCAAGGGGGCCGGGGCTAACTATGGCTACACCTTC.